The sequence of this T cell receptor beta chain was determined in a study of shared clonotypes between healthy human individuals. In the study overall: CD8 memory received one plate per donor, CD8 naive two, CD4 memory three and CD4 naive three.

The run depth of the assay was deep. Clones were read by immunoSEQ multiplex PCR, and TCRdb kept only the in-frame ones, dropping some. The repertoire consists of some 2,400,000 clones, with around 95% occurring once and the leading ten covering 0.13%. The V end lost 2 bases, the J end lost 2 bases, and 17 bases lay between the germline ends. Germline V gene data show CDR1 as SGHNT and CDR2 as YYREEE (reference sequence). The CDR3 extends over 17 amino acids. The sequenced sample was naive CD4+ T cells sorted from blood. Subset noted: CD45RA+ positively selected. This sequence originates from a man between 18 and 29 years old in good health. The rearrangement uses TRBV5-4 and TRBJ1-3; TRBD1 is a possible D gene (5 bases). The CDR3 DNA is TGTGCCAGCAGCTTAGGAGGGGCAGGGCCCGCTGGAAACACCATATATTTT. Its protein is CASSLGGAGPAGNTIYF.